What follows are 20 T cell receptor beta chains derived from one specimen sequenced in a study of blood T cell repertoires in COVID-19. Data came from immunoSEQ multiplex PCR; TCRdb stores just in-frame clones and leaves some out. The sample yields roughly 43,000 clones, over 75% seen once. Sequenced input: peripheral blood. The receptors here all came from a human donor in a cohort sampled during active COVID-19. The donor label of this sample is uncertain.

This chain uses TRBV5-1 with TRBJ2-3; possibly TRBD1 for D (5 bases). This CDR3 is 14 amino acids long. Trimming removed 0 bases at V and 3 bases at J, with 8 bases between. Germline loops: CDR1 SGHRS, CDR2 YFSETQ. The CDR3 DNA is TGCGCCAGCAGCTTGGCAGGGTTTACAGATACGCAGTATTTT. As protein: CASSLAGFTDTQYF.

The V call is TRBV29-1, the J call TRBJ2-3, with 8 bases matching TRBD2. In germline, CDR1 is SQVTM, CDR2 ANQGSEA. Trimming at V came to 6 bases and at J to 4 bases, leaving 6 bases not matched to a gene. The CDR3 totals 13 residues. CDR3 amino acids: CSVESGGADTQYF. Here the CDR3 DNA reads TGCAGCGTCGAAAGCGGGGGAGCAGATACGCAGTATTTT.

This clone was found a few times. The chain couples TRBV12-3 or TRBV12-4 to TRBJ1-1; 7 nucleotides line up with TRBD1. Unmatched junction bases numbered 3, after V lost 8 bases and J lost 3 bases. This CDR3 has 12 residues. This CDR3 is CASGQAYTEAFF. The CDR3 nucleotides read TGTGCCAGCGGACAGGCTTACACTGAAGCTTTCTTT.

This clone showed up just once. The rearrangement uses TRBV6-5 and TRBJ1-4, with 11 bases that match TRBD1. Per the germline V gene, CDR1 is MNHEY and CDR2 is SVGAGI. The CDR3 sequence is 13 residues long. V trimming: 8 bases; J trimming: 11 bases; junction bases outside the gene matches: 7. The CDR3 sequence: CASWTDRGLKLFF. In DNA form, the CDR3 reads TGTGCCAGCTGGACGGACAGGGGGCTGAAACTGTTTTTT.

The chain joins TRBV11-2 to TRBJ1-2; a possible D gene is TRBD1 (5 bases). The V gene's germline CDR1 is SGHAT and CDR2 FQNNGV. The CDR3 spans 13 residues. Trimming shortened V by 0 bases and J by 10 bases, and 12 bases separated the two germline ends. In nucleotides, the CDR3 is TGTGCCAGCAGCTTAGACGGCGGGGCCCTCTACACCTTC. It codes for CASSLDGGALYTF. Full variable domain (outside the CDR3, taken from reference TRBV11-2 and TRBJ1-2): EAGVAQSPRYKIIEKRQSVAFWCNPISGHATLYWYQQILGQGPKLLIQFQNNGVVDDSQLPKDRFSAERLKGVDSTLKIQPAKLEDSAVYLCASSLDGGALYTFGSGTRLTVV.

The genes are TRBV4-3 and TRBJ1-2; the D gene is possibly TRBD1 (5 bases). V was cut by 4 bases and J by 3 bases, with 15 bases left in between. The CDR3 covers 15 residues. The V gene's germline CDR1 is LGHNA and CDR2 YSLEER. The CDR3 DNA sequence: TGCGCCAGCAGCCCGGTGGACAATTCTTACTATGGCTACACCTTC. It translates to CASSPVDNSYYGYTF.

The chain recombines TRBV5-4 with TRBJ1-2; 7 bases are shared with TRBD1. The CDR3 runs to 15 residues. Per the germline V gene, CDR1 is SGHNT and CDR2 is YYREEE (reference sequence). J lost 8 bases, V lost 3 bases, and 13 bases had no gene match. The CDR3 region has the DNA TGTGCCAGCAGCTCCCGGGACAGAGAAACCCGGGGCTACACCTTC. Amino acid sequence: CASSSRDRETRGYTF.

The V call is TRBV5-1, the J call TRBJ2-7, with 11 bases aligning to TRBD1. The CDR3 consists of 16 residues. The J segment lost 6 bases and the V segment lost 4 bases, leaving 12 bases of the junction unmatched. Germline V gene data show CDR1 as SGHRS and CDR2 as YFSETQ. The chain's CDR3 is CASSPPRSGTGGEQYF. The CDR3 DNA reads TGCGCCAGCAGCCCTCCCCGCTCTGGGACAGGGGGCGAGCAGTACTTC.

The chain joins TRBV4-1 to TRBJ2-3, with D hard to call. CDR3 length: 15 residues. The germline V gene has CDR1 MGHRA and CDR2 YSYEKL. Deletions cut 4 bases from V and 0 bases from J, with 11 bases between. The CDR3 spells CASSPLLTSTDTQYF. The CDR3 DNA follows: TGCGCCAGCAGCCCGTTGCTGACTAGCACAGATACGCAGTATTTT.

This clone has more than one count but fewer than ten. This chain's CDR3 is CAIRPGTEETQYF. The CDR3 nucleotides are TGTGCCATCAGACCCGGGACAGAAGAGACCCAGTACTTC. The chain couples TRBV10-3 to TRBJ2-5; 7 nucleotides match TRBD1. CDR1 and CDR2 from the germline V gene are ENHRY and SYGVKD. The V segment lost 6 bases and the J segment 3 bases; nucleotides outside the gene matches: 4. The CDR3 has 13 amino acids.

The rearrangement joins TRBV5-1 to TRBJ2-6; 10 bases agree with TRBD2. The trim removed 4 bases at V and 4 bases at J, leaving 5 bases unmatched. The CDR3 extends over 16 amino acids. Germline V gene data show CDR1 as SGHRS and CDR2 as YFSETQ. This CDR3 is CASSPSGGSGANVLTF. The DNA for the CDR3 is TGCGCCAGCAGCCCTAGCGGGGGCTCGGGGGCCAACGTCCTGACTTTC. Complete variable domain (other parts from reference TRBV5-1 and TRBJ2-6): KAGVTQTPRYLIKTRGQQVTLSCSPISGHRSVSWYQQTPGQGLQFLFEYFSETQRNKGNFPGRFSGRQFSNSRSEMNVSTLELGDSALYLCASSPSGGSGANVLTFGAGSRLTVL.

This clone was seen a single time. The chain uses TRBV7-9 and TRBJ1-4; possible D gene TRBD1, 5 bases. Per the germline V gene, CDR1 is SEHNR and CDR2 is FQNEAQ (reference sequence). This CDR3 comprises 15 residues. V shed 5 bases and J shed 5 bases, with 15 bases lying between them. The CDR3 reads CASSAMDTLNEKLFF. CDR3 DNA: TGTGCCAGCAGCGCCATGGACACCCTAAATGAAAAACTGTTTTTT.

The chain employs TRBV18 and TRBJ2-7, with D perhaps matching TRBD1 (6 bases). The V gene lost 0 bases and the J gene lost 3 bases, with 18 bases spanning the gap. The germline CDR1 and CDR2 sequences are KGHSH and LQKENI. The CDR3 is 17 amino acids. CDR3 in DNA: TGTGCCAGCTCACCACCGAGGCGGCGGTCAGGGGACTACGAGCAGTACTTC. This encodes CASSPPRRRSGDYEQYF.

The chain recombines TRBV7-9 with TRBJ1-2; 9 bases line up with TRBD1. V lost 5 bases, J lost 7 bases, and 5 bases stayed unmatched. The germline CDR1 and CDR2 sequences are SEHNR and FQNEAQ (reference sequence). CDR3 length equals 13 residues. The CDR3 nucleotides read TGTGCCAGCAGCCCCGGGACAGGGTTTGGCTACACCTTC. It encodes CASSPGTGFGYTF. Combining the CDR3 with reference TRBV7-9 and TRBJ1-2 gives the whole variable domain DTGVSQNPRHKITKRGQNVTFRCDPISEHNRLYWYRQTLGQGPEFLTYFQNEAQLEKSRLLSDRFSAERPKGSFSTLEIQRTEQGDSAMYLCASSPGTGFGYTFGSGTRLTVV.

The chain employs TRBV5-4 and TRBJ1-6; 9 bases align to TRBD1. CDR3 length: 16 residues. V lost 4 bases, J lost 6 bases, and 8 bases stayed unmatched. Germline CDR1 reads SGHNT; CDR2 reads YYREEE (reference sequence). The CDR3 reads CASSASEGQGNSPLHF. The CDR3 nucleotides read TGTGCCAGCAGCGCCTCAGAGGGACAGGGTAATTCACCCCTCCACTTT.

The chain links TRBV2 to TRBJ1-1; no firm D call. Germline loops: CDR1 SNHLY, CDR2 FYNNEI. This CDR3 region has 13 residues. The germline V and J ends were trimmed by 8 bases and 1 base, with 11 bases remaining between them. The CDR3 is CASRSLRNTEAFF. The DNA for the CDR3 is TGTGCCAGCCGATCACTGAGGAACACTGAAGCTTTCTTT.

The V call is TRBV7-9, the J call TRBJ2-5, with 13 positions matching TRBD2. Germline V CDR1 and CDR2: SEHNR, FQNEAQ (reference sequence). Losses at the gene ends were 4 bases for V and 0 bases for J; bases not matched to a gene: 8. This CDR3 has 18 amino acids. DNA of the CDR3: TGTGCCAGCAGCTCCATAGGCGGGACTAGCGGGGACCAAGAGACCCAGTACTTC. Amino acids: CASSSIGGTSGDQETQYF.

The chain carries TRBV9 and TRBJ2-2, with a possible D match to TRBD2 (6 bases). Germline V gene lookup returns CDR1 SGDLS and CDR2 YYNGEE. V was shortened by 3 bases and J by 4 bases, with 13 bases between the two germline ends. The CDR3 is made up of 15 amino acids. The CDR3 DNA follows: TGTGCCAGCAGCGCCGGGACTCCGACCACCGGGGAGCTGTTTTTT. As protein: CASSAGTPTTGELFF.

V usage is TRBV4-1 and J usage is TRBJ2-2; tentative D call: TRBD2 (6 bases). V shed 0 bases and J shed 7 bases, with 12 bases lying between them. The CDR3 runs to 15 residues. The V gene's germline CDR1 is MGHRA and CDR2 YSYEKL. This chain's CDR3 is CASSQDVAGNGELFF. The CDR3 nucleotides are TGCGCCAGCAGCCAAGATGTGGCGGGAAACGGGGAGCTGTTTTTT.

The CDR3 is CASSLGQANYGYTF. The CDR3 DNA reads TGTGCCAGCAGCTTGGGTCAAGCAAACTATGGCTACACCTTC. This chain connects TRBV5-6 to TRBJ1-2; D is ambiguous. This CDR3 contains 14 residues. The V gene lost 0 bases and the J gene lost 2 bases, with 8 bases spanning the gap. Germline V gene sequence: CDR1 SGHDT, CDR2 YYEEEE.